Detailed here is one T cell receptor (beta chain). Its recognized antigen is unknown. It has no much larger one-base neighbor in the sample; base qualities were not kept. This sample stems from a study of T cells in Graves' hyperthyroidism and ophthalmopathy (dated by TCRdb to the late 2010s). For the wider study: Peripheral blood was sampled at the time of initial diagnosis, prior to any treatment. To identify distinguishing TCR V-J signatures, a discovery cohort of 100 or so patients was used, comprising 43 with Graves' ophthalmopathy and under 60 with stable Graves' hyperthyroidism. An independent validation cohort of around 19 hyperthyroidism patients and over 15 patients who later progressed to ophthalmopathy tested prospective prediction of ophthalmopathy. The 100 discovery patients were randomly split 7:3 into training and test sets. In six Graves' hyperthyroidism patients, the study also compared T-cell repertoires from thyroid tissue with T-cell repertoires from blood. Following sampling, methimazole starting at 30 mg daily was given to hyperthyroidism patients, and high-dose intravenous methylprednisolone was given to ophthalmopathy patients. According to the paper, TCR Vbeta CDR3 sequencing was carried out on over 130 peripheral blood samples, which came from fewer than 50 ophthalmopathy, approximately 78 hyperthyroidism and approximately 17 progressor patients.

The TCR beta CDR3 regions were amplified from the RNA transcripts. The TCR CDR3 was subjected to a first round of RT-PCR using the HTBI primer set and the Qiagen OneStep RT-PCR kit. Libraries were constructed in a second round of multiplex PCR, after which size selection and purification were carried out. Sequencing of the libraries was done on an Illumina HiSeq2000 using paired-end 100 bp reads. The study's own analysis went as follows. Raw data were processed with SOAPnuke, discarding reads with adapters, uncalled bases, mean Phred below 15, or no exact constant-primer or identifier match. COPE v1.2.5 was used to merge high-quality paired reads, and clonotypes were defined as unique nucleotide sequences. MiTCR v1.1 was used to align clonotypes to the IMGT TRBV, TRBD and TRBJ reference segments. Analysis was restricted to V-J combinations with a frequency above 0.0001, which covered 99% to 99.2% of repertoires. The TCS score was defined as the ratio of F50 (clonal expansion) to E x V (chaos), calculated using BLOSUM62-based TCRdist between CDR3 peptides within each V-J. Welch's t-statistics and random forest reduced just over 500 V-J features to 10 to 15, which were used in a naive Bayes classifier (R e1071). Thyroid-blood repertoire similarity was quantified with the Morisita-Horn index. The public reads were run again by TCRdb, first through fastp at Q25 and then through MiXCR, and only productive beta chains were kept. Each entry is one CDR3 protein sequence, shown with its most common DNA and genes. TCRdb's processing, not the study's, gives the V and J calls here. In all, the sample holds hundreds of thousands of distinct CDR3 sequences, and approximately 40% of those were seen once. In total, the top ten clones hold over 8% of the sample.

The paper as a whole reports these results and caveats: A 13 V-J signature model separated ophthalmopathy from stable hyperthyroidism, with 87.88% sensitivity and 81.08% specificity in cross-validation and 80%/75% in testing. Most expanded thyroid clonotypes (frequency above 0.001) were also found in blood, which suggests that blood repertoires may mirror thyroid immune responses. In validation, the model predicted progression to ophthalmopathy with over 65% sensitivity and around 72% specificity, a median of 6.5 months before onset. No statistical method was used to set the sample size in advance, and investigators knew the group allocation.

Stable Graves' hyperthyroidism was defined as the absence of progression to ophthalmopathy over 18 months of follow-up. Hyperthyroidism patients were newly diagnosed, had a disease duration of under 2 months, and were aged 18 to 65 years. Exclusion was applied to patients with uncontrolled infections, other autoimmune diseases, pregnancy or lactation. Diagnoses were established on the basis of clinical symptoms, serum thyroxine and TRAb, thyroid ultrasound, and orbital computed tomography. PBMCs were separated from 10 ml of fresh peripheral blood using Ficoll-Paque density gradient centrifugation. Total RNA was extracted using Trizol reagent, and RNA quality was assessed on an Agilent 2100 Bioanalyzer. Inclusive of the bounding cysteine and phenylalanine, the CDR3 is 14 residues long. Only the CDR3 part of the read is kept: 42 bases, read in frame from the first base. CDR1 MNHEY and CDR2 SVGAGI are derived from the germline V gene. Trimming leaves V shorter by 2 bases and J shorter by 0 bases, with the junction holding 0 bases beyond the gene matches.

This chain joins TRBV6-5 to TRBJ1-2; 7 nucleotides in the junction match TRBD1. This receptor was taken from a man between 18 and 35 years old with Graves' hyperthyroidism. What was sequenced was blood. The DNA sequence is TGTGCCAGCAGTTACGGGACAGCTAACTATGGCTACACCTTC. The resulting protein is CASSYGTANYGYTF.